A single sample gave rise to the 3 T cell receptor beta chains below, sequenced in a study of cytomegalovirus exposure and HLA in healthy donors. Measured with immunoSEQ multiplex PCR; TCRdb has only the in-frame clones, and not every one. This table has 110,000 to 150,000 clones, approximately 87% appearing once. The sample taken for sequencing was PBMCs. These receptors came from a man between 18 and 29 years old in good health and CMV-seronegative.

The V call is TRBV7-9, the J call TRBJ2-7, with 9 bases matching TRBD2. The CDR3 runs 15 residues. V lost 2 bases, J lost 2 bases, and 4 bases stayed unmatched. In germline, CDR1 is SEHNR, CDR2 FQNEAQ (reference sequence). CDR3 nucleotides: TGTGCCAGCAGCTTAAGGGCTAGCGGGGCCTACGAGCAGTACTTC. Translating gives CASSLRASGAYEQYF.

The CDR3 sequence is CAISGGGHSYNEQFF. CDR3 DNA: TGTGCCATCAGTGGAGGTGGACACTCCTACAATGAGCAGTTCTTC. This chain uses TRBV10-3 with TRBJ2-1, with D perhaps TRBD1 (5 bases). The CDR3 totals 15 residues. Trimming took off 4 bases at V and 0 bases at J, with 10 bases between the two ends. From germline, CDR1 is ENHRY and CDR2 SYGVKD.

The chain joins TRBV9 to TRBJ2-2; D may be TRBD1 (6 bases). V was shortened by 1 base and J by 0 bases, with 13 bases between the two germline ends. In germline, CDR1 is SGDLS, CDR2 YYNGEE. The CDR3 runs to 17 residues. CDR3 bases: TGTGCCAGCAGCGTAATCCCGGACAGAGCGAACACCGGGGAGCTGTTTTTT. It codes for CASSVIPDRANTGELFF.